The 9 T cell receptor beta chains in this list originate from one sample, sequenced in a study of PD-1 blockade in classical Hodgkin lymphoma. Sequencing was performed with immunoSEQ multiplex PCR; in TCRdb, only in-frame clones are kept and a portion is missing. The sample includes some 52,000 clones, around nine tenths of them seen just once. The time point denotes: cycle 4 day 1 (C4D1), after around six weeks of nivolumab. Each and every patient relapsed after autologous stem cell transplantation, and patients got differing brentuximab vedotin exposure. Specimen: peripheral blood mononuclear cells (PBMCs), collected before the fourth cycle of nivolumab. The receptors originated from a human donor with classical Hodgkin lymphoma.

This sequence joins TRBV19 and TRBJ1-1; possible D gene TRBD1, 6 bases. Germline loops: CDR1 LNHDA, CDR2 SQIVND (reference sequence). Trimming removed 3 bases at V and 1 base at J, with 12 bases between. The CDR3 sequence is 15 residues long. DNA for the CDR3: TGTGCCAGTAGTATCAGGGGACGGCGGAACACTGAAGCTTTCTTT. It specifies CASSIRGRRNTEAFF. The complete variable domain, with remaining parts taken from reference TRBV19 and TRBJ1-1, reads DGGITQSPKYLFRKEGQNVTLSCEQNLNHDAMYWYRQDPGQGLRLIYYSQIVNDFQKGDIAEGYSVSREKKESFPLTVTSAQKNPTAFYLCASSIRGRRNTEAFFGQGTRLTVV.

J is TRBJ2-7 and V is TRBV5-1; no reliable D call. Germline CDR1 is SGHRS and CDR2 is YFSETQ. CDR3 size: 14 residues. With 4 bases removed from V and 0 bases from J, the gap between germline ends came to 11 bases. CDR3 amino acids: CASSPAANSYEQYF. CDR3 bases: TGCGCCAGCAGCCCAGCCGCAAACTCCTACGAGCAGTACTTC.

This sequence joins TRBV7-9 and TRBJ1-1, with TRBD1 matching over 10 bases. With V trimmed by 5 bases and J by 4 bases, 7 bases remained unmatched. Germline CDR1 is SEHNR and CDR2 is FQNEAQ (reference sequence). This CDR3 is built from 15 residues. The CDR3 here is CASSITGTGATEAFF. CDR3 nucleotides: TGTGCCAGCAGCATAACCGGGACAGGGGCCACTGAAGCTTTCTTT.

V is TRBV14 and J is TRBJ2-7, with no clear D. Deletions cut 4 bases from V and 3 bases from J, with 7 bases between. Germline V gene lookup returns CDR1 SGHDN and CDR2 FVKESK. This CDR3 has 12 residues. In nucleotides, the CDR3 is TGTGCCAGCAGCCGGGGTGGCTACGAGCAGTACTTC. Translation gives CASSRGGYEQYF.

The chain employs TRBV19 and TRBJ2-1; TRBD1 aligns across 9 bases. Per the germline V gene, CDR1 is LNHDA and CDR2 is SQIVND (reference sequence). With 3 bases clipped from V and 1 base from J, the junction kept 13 bases outside the gene matches. There are 19 residues in the CDR3. CDR3: CASSISTGQGIASYNEQFF. The CDR3 nucleotides are TGTGCCAGTAGTATTTCTACGGGACAGGGAATAGCGTCCTACAATGAGCAGTTCTTC.

This clone was seen just once. The chain joins TRBV9 to TRBJ1-6, with D unclear. The CDR3 is made up of 14 amino acids. The germline gives CDR1 SGDLS, CDR2 YYNGEE. V shed 4 bases and J shed 8 bases, with 13 bases lying between them. As DNA, the CDR3 is TGTGCCAGCAGCTTTGGTTATAACGATTCACCCCTCCACTTT. It is translated as CASSFGYNDSPLHF.

The genes are TRBV9 and TRBJ2-7; no clear D. The germline V gene has CDR1 SGDLS and CDR2 YYNGEE. There are 13 residues in the CDR3. Trimming took 0 bases from V and 3 from J, leaving 7 bases between them. The CDR3 spells CASSVGVDYEQYF. As DNA, the CDR3 is TGTGCCAGCAGCGTAGGTGTAGACTACGAGCAGTACTTC.

The sample holds a few counts of this clone. The J gene is TRBJ1-2, the V gene TRBV19; D call uncertain. The germline V gene encodes CDR1 LNHDA and CDR2 SQIVND (reference sequence). The V end was cut by 3 bases, the J end by 8 bases, with 10 bases between. The CDR3 contains 12 residues. Here the CDR3 DNA reads TGTGCCAGTAGTATTGGGGTTCCGGGCTACACCTTC. It is translated as CASSIGVPGYTF.

The chain uses TRBV7-8 and TRBJ1-1; weak D call: TRBD1 (5 bases). V gave up 8 bases and J gave up 2 bases, with 18 bases separating them. This CDR3 is 15 amino acids long. The germline V gene encodes CDR1 SGHVS and CDR2 FQNEAQ. As DNA, the CDR3 is TGTGCCAGCGGCGCCCTCGGGACGCTAAACACTGAAGCTTTCTTT. As protein: CASGALGTLNTEAFF. Looking up the rest from reference TRBV7-8 and TRBJ1-1 gives the full variable domain: GAGVSQSPRYKVAKRGQDVALRCDPISGHVSLFWYQQALGQGPEFLTYFQNEAQLDKSGLPSDRFFAERPEGSVSTLKIQRTQQEDSAVYLCASGALGTLNTEAFFGQGTRLTVV.